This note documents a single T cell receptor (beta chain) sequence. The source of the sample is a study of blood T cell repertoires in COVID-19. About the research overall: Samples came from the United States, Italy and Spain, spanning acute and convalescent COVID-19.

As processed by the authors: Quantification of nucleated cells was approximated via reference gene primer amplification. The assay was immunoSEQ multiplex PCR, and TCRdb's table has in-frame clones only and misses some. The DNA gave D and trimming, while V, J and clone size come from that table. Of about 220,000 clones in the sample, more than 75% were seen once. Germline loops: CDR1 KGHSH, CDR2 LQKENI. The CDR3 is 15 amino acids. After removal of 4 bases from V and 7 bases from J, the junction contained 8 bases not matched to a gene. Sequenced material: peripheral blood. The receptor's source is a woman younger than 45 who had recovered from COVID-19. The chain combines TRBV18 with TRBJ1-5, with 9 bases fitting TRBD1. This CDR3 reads CASSRQGETGQPQHF. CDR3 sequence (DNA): TGTGCCAGCTCACGACAGGGGGAAACGGGGCAGCCCCAGCATTTT.